This TCR beta chain originates from a study of Ad26.COV2.S vaccination and SARS-CoV-2 variants. General observations from the study: Those who received vaccine or placebo ended up with similar non-spike TCR breadth.

For this clone: Its specificity is not known.

The CDR3 covers 13 residues. The ends were cut back, 6 bases at V and 3 bases at J, with 9 bases in the middle. Treatment indicated: roughly 18 received Ad26.COV2.S at low or high dose, single or two shots; 5 received placebo; per-sample allocation not given. Day 63 following the first vaccine or placebo injection was when the samples were taken. TCRdb's copy holds only in-frame clones and misses some; the assay was immunoSEQ multiplex PCR. The table has about 250,000 clones, around nine tenths seen once. The sequencing here drew on peripheral blood, taken in a trial of Ad26.COV2.S vaccine versus placebo. This receptor was identified in a person between 18 and 65 years old who received the Ad26.COV2.S COVID-19 vaccine or a placebo. The genes are TRBV12-3 or TRBV12-4 and TRBJ2-1; a weak D match, TRBD2 (6 bases). CDR3 bases: TGTGCCAGCAGCCTTAGCGGCTACAATGAGCAGTTCTTC. The encoded protein is CASSLSGYNEQFF.